The next 12 T cell receptor beta chains were all read from a single sample in a study of blood T cell repertoires in COVID-19. Profiled with immunoSEQ multiplex PCR; TCRdb holds only in-frame clones, not every one. The sample lists under 500,000 clones; roughly 91% were seen once. The material sequenced was peripheral blood. All receptors come from a woman in her 30s with acute or convalescent COVID-19.

The rearrangement joins TRBV10-2 to TRBJ2-2; 12 bases match TRBD1. The V segment lost 2 bases and the J segment 6 bases; nucleotides outside the gene matches: 1. Germline-derived CDR1 and CDR2 are WSHSY and SAAADI. The CDR3 contains 15 residues. The DNA of the CDR3 is TGCGCCAGCAGTGAGGGGACAGGGGGCCCCGGGGAGCTGTTTTTT. Protein sequence: CASSEGTGGPGELFF.

V is TRBV14 and J is TRBJ2-3; 8 bases agree with TRBD1. The ends lost 0 bases at V and 7 bases at J; junction bases unmatched: 6. The CDR3 consists of 15 residues. The germline V gene encodes CDR1 SGHDN and CDR2 FVKESK. CDR3 bases: TGTGCCAGCAGCCAAGAGGTGGACAGGGCTTATACGCAGTATTTT. Translating it yields CASSQEVDRAYTQYF.

The V gene is TRBV3-1 (or the pseudogene TRBV3-2), the J gene TRBJ1-2; possibly TRBD1 for D (5 bases). The V and J ends lost 1 base and 3 bases respectively, with 15 bases between them. From germline, CDR1 is LGHDT and CDR2 YNNKEL (reference sequence). The CDR3 totals 16 residues. The chain's CDR3 is CASSQVPGIADYGYTF. The CDR3 DNA follows: TGTGCCAGCAGCCAAGTACCAGGGATAGCGGACTATGGCTACACCTTC.

For this clone: The sample contains more than one DNA sequence encoding this CDR3. The V call is TRBV7-2, the J call TRBJ1-6; the D is unclear. The germline V gene has CDR1 SGHTA and CDR2 FQGNSA. This CDR3 contains 13 residues. With 1 base removed from V and 8 bases from J, the gap between germline ends came to 6 bases. The CDR3 protein is CASSLDSYSPLHF. Written as DNA, the CDR3 is TGTGCCAGCAGCTTAGACTCGTATTCACCCCTCCACTTT.

This chain joins TRBV7-8 and TRBJ2-5; D ambiguous. The CDR3 covers 13 residues. The V gene lost 1 base and the J gene lost 5 bases, with 8 bases spanning the gap. In germline, CDR1 is SGHVS, CDR2 FQNEAQ. CDR3 in amino acids: CASSLVTKETQYF. CDR3 bases: TGTGCCAGCAGCTTAGTCACTAAGGAGACCCAGTACTTC.

J is TRBJ2-5 and V is TRBV9; 9 bases agree with TRBD1. The junction had 2 bases not matched to a gene; V was cut back by 0 bases and J by 5 bases. There are 14 residues in the CDR3. The germline V gene has CDR1 SGDLS and CDR2 YYNGEE. The CDR3 nucleotides read TGTGCCAGCAGCGTAGGGGACAGGGCGGAGACCCAGTACTTC. Its translation: CASSVGDRAETQYF.

The rearrangement joins TRBV7-9 to TRBJ1-6; D may be TRBD1 (5 bases). This CDR3 has 15 amino acids. V was cut by 4 bases and J by 5 bases, with 12 bases left in between. Germline V gene sequence: CDR1 SEHNR, CDR2 FQNEAQ (reference sequence). The CDR3 DNA follows: TGTGCCAGCAGCTCCACGTCGACAGATAATTCACCCCTCCACTTT. It specifies CASSSTSTDNSPLHF.

The chain couples TRBV5-5 to TRBJ2-2; 7 positions match TRBD1. Trimming took 4 bases from V and 3 from J; bases not matched to a gene: 9. This CDR3 contains 16 residues. CDR1 SGHKS and CDR2 YYEKEE come from the germline V gene (reference sequence). CDR3 in amino acids: CASSKTGPGHTGELFF. DNA for the CDR3: TGTGCCAGCAGCAAGACAGGGCCGGGACACACCGGGGAGCTGTTTTTT.

The chain has TRBV18 and TRBJ2-5; the D is unclear. The CDR3 has 16 amino acids. Germline CDR1 KGHSH, CDR2 LQKENI. The V and J ends lost 3 bases and 3 bases respectively, with 17 bases between them. The DNA of the CDR3 is TGTGCCAGCTCACCCTCACAAGTACCCAGGAAAGAGACCCAGTACTTC. It translates to CASSPSQVPRKETQYF. The full variable domain, rest sourced from reference TRBV18 and TRBJ2-5, is NAGVMQNPRHLVRRRGQEARLRCSPMKGHSHVYWYRQLPEEGLKFMVYLQKENIIDESGMPKERFSAEFPKEGPSILRIQQVVRGDSAAYFCASSPSQVPRKETQYFGPGTRLLVL.

The J gene is TRBJ1-1, the V gene TRBV19, with 7 nucleotides matching TRBD1. Germline V gene sequence: CDR1 LNHDA, CDR2 SQIVND (reference sequence). J lost 8 bases, V lost 4 bases, and 7 bases had no gene match. The CDR3 sequence is 13 residues long. The CDR3 bases are TGTGCCAGTAGTAAGAGGGGACAGAGGGAAGCTTTCTTT. Translating it yields CASSKRGQREAFF.

The CDR3 DNA sequence: TGTGCCAGCAGCTTATTGAGGGGGTCCTACACCTTC. Amino acid sequence: CASSLLRGSYTF. This chain uses TRBV7-2 with TRBJ1-2, with D tentatively TRBD1 (6 bases). The CDR3 sequence is 12 residues long. Trimming left V 2 bases short and J 10 bases short, with 11 bases between. Germline V gene lookup returns CDR1 SGHTA and CDR2 FQGNSA.

The chain combines TRBV2 with TRBJ1-2, with D tentatively TRBD1 (6 bases). Germline V CDR1 and CDR2: SNHLY, FYNNEI. The CDR3 is made up of 15 amino acids. Trimming cost V 7 bases and J 4 bases, with 19 bases left between them. In DNA, the CDR3 is TGTGCCAGCATCCCTGGGGGGGGCCGAGGCTATGGCTACACCTTC. Its translation is CASIPGGGRGYGYTF.